This T cell receptor (beta chain) was identified in a study of blood T cell repertoires in COVID-19 (dated by TCRdb to between 2020 and 2021). Notes on the research overall: Samples from collaborators originated in the United States, Italy and Spain and spanned both the acute and convalescent phases of COVID-19. The prospective study material was composed of cDNA or gDNA derived from T cells, B-cell-depleted T cells, or PBMCs. The dataset comprised deeply sampled blood TCRbeta repertoires from subjects exposed to, actively infected with, or recovered from COVID-19. The repertoires were made available in a free public database intended to serve as a resource for research on the immune response to SARS-CoV-2. The samples were drawn from the first 160 participants of the ongoing ImmuneRACE study and from 950 to 1,500 subjects provided by 6 global collaborators. A de-identified subject ID, COVID-19 status, age in years and sex were almost always included in the sample metadata. Where available, HLA class I and class II types were obtained from metadata supplied by the sample provider rather than from assay-based typing.

Here is what the overall study found, with its caveats: The amount of clinical and demographic metadata varied by source and participant and was provided uncurated.

With regard to this clone: What antigen it recognizes has not been identified. No base quality information exists; no much larger clone differs at one position.

TCRbeta CDR3 regions were amplified from genomic DNA by means of the immunoSEQ Assay, a bias-controlled multiplex PCR. The original methods were these. Nucleated cell counts per sample were estimated from amplification of reference gene primers within the assay. To quantify the absolute abundance of each unique TCRbeta CDR3 rearrangement, sequence reads were collapsed and filtered. For each sample, productive Simpson clonality was calculated by taking the square root of Simpson's diversity index across productive rearrangements. In TCRdb, the immuneACCESS table is reduced to in-frame sequences with V and J assigned. These tables do not hold every clone; where another copy was compared, an unresolved V gene accounts for under half, and the others remain unexplained. V, J and clone size were drawn from that table, and D and trimming were deduced from the DNA. The sample has 250,000 to 400,000 clones on record, roughly 84% of them singletons. The ten largest clones capture 1% of the sample.

The CDR3 runs 15 amino acids, cysteine and phenylalanine included. The sequence is cut down to CDR3 DNA, 45 bases in frame from base 1. Clipping removes 5 bases from V and 5 bases from J, with 8 as the unmatched junction base count. CDR1 and CDR2 are read off the germline V gene as MNHEY and SVGAGI. The collaborating institutions used their own protocols to collect whole blood in K2EDTA tubes. For TCRbeta analysis, collaborators shipped samples in one of three forms: frozen whole blood, isolated PBMCs, or DNA extracted from either of those sample types. Sequenced material: peripheral blood. In this chain, TRBV6-5 is recombined with TRBJ1-4, and TRBD1 aligns with 7 junction nucleotides. The TCR comes from a middle-aged man with active or convalescent COVID-19. The CDR3 sequence is CASSPWDSGNEKLFF. Read as DNA, the sequence is TGTGCCAGCAGTCCTTGGGACAGCGGGAATGAAAAACTGTTTTTT.